The clone carrying this T cell receptor (beta chain) was seen only a few times. The antigen remains unidentified. V dropped 5 bases and J dropped 0 bases, with 10 bases sitting between them. The V gene's germline CDR1 is SQVTM and CDR2 ANQGSEA. The CDR3 is made up of 13 amino acids. Unique molecular identifiers tagged the TCRbeta library. TCRdb ran MiXCR on the PCR reads and lists one entry per CDR3 protein. The sample yields a few hundred thousand distinct CDR3 sequences, roughly 30% seen once. This specimen belongs to a study of T-cell reconstitution after alpha-beta-depleted transplantation in children. Findings and limits, study-wide: Newly generated T cells supplied most T-cell counts and diversity one year post-transplant. Several hundred expanded graft clones reportedly were the source of alpha-beta T cells about two months after transplant. Where some patients showed high TCRbeta diversity at day 60, it came from recipient T cells and thymic progenitors that had survived.

This TCR derives from a boy younger than two with Wiskott-Aldrich syndrome, due to receive a stem cell transplant. The specimen comprised PBMCs, sampled before TCRalphabeta/CD19-depleted stem cell transplant. The V and J genes are TRBV29-1 and TRBJ1-1, with D hard to call. The CDR3 spells CSVRRDMNTEAFF. CDR3 sequence (DNA): TGCAGCGTTCGTAGGGATATGAACACTGAAGCTTTCTTT. The whole variable domain, filled in from reference TRBV29-1 and TRBJ1-1, reads SAVISQKPSRDICQRGTSLTIQCQVDSQVTMMFWYRQQPGQSLTLIATANQGSEATYESGFVIDKFPISRPNLTFSTLTVSNMSPEDSSIYLCSVRRDMNTEAFFGQGTRLTVV.